The rows below give T cell receptor beta chains drawn from one sample of a study of control samples from healthy donors and cancer patients. Libraries were prepared by immunoSEQ multiplex PCR; TCRdb keeps only in-frame clonotypes and omits some of them. The sample includes some 70,000 clones, approximately 83% of them seen just once. Source material: blood. These receptor sequences come from a man aged 60 to 75 in good health. Each CDR3 is given with its conserved first and last residue. A D gene is named only where the DNA matches it firmly. Part of the rows lack a size; the others show once, few, many or a class for expanded clones.

once,TRBD1,TRBJ2-2,TRBV7-2,TGTGCCAGCAGCCCGACAGGGGGAGGGACCGGGGAGCTGTTTTTT,CASSPTGGGTGELFF
.,.,TRBJ2-7,TRBV20-1,TGCAGTGCTAGTAACAGTTTCTCCTACGAGCAGTACTTC,CSASNSFSYEQYF
.,.,TRBJ2-7,TRBV10-3,TGTGCCATCAGTGGTGGAACCTACGAGCAGTACTTC,CAISGGTYEQYF
.,.,TRBJ1-6,TRBV6-2/TRBV6-3,TGTGCCAGCAGTTACCCCCAGGACGGAAGCTCCTATAATTCACCCCTCCACTTT,CASSYPQDGSSYNSPLHF
once,TRBD1,TRBJ1-2,TRBV15,TGTGCCACCAGCAGAGTACGGACAGGGGAAAGTAACTATGGCTACACCTTC,CATSRVRTGESNYGYTF
.,TRBD2,TRBJ2-1,TRBV7-9,TGTGCCAGCAGCCTCGAGGGGACTAGCGGGAGGAATGAGCAGTTCTTC,CASSLEGTSGRNEQFF
.,.,TRBJ1-1,TRBV7-2,TGTGCCAGCAGCTTAGAAGGCCCGAGGCAAGCTTTCTTT,CASSLEGPRQAFF
.,.,TRBJ1-3,TRBV19,TGTGCCAGTAGTAGTTCGGCTTCCGGAAACACCATATATTTT,CASSSSASGNTIYF
.,TRBD2,TRBJ2-5,TRBV18,TGTGCCAGCTCACCAATAGCGGGGCCAAACCAAGAGACCCAGTACTTC,CASSPIAGPNQETQYF
.,.,TRBJ2-2,TRBV13,TGTGCCAGCAGCTTAGCCGGGTTCACCGGGGAGCTGTTTTTT,CASSLAGFTGELFF
.,TRBD1,TRBJ1-2,TRBV27,TGTGCCAGCAGTCCCCAGACAGGGGACCTTGGGGGCTACACCTTC,CASSPQTGDLGGYTF
.,TRBD1,TRBJ2-1,TRBV30,TGTGCCTGGAGCGCCGGGACAGGGTTCTATGAGCAGTTCTTC,CAWSAGTGFYEQFF
.,.,TRBJ2-1,TRBV7-2,TGTGCCAGCAGCGACACCGGGACGAGATACAATGAGCAGTTCTTC,CASSDTGTRYNEQFF
.,.,TRBJ1-1,TRBV4-3,TGCGCCAGCAGCCAAGAGGCTGAATCTGAAGCTTTCTTT,CASSQEAESEAFF
.,.,TRBJ2-1,TRBV6-1,TGTGCCAGCAGTGAAGGTGGGTCCTACAATGAGCAGTTCTTC,CASSEGGSYNEQFF
.,.,TRBJ1-1,TRBV2,TGTGCCAGCAGTCCGGGAACTGAAGCTTTCTTT,CASSPGTEAFF
.,TRBD2,TRBJ2-2,TRBV5-1,TGCGCCAGCAGCCCCGGGACTAGCGGGAGGGCCTTTAACACCGGGGAGCTGTTTTTT,CASSPGTSGRAFNTGELFF
once,TRBD2,TRBJ2-1,TRBV4-2,TGTGCCAGCAGCCCACCTAGCGGAGGCAATGAGCAGTTCTTC,CASSPPSGGNEQFF
.,TRBD2,TRBJ2-3,TRBV2,TGTGCCAGCAGGACTAGCGGGAGTTTGATTACCGCAGATACGCAGTATTTT,CASRTSGSLITADTQYF
once,.,TRBJ2-2,TRBV12-3/TRBV12-4,TGTGCCAGCAGTTTTACCGTGGGGGAGCTGTTTTTT,CASSFTVGELFF
.,.,TRBJ2-5,TRBV6-1,TGTGCCAGCAGTGAAACTAGGGGGCGGGGGTACTTC,CASSETRGRGYF
.,TRBD2,TRBJ2-1,TRBV27,TGTGCCAGCAGAGGACTAGCGGGAGGGCCCCTCGACAATGAGCAGTTCTTC,CASRGLAGGPLDNEQFF
.,TRBD2,TRBJ2-1,TRBV29-1,TGCAGCGTTGAATTACCCAACCCGACTAGCGGGAGTTGGTCCTACAATGAGCAGTTCTTC,CSVELPNPTSGSWSYNEQFF
.,TRBD1,TRBJ1-6,TRBV19,TGTGCCAGTAGTATGATTGGAACCAGGACAGGGGGTTCACCCCTCCACTTT,CASSMIGTRTGGSPLHF
.,.,TRBJ2-5,TRBV2,TGTGCCAGCAATCTAGCCGTGGAGACCCAGTACTTC,CASNLAVETQYF
.,.,TRBJ1-6,TRBV6-5,TGTGCCAGCAGTTACGGGGGGTTGGATTCACCCCTCCACTTT,CASSYGGLDSPLHF
.,.,TRBJ1-1,TRBV5-1,TGCGCCAGCAGCGTGGACAGAAACACTGAAGCTTTCTTT,CASSVDRNTEAFF
.,TRBD2,TRBJ2-1,TRBV11-1,TGTGCCAGCAGTCGACAAGCGGGGCTCTCCTACAATGAGCAGTTCTTC,CASSRQAGLSYNEQFF
.,.,TRBJ2-2,TRBV27,TGTGCCAGCAGTTTGTGGGGGACCGGGGAGCTGTTTTTT,CASSLWGTGELFF
.,.,TRBJ1-6,TRBV7-2,TGTGCCAGCAGCTTAGGAGGTCAGTTTAATTCACCCCTCCACTTT,CASSLGGQFNSPLHF
.,.,TRBJ2-5,TRBV10-3,TGTGCCATCAGTAAGGAGTCCCGGAGTGAGACCCAGTACTTC,CAISKESRSETQYF
.,.,TRBJ2-5,TRBV29-1,TGCAGCGTTGAAGATCTTAATCAGGTGACCCAGTACTTC,CSVEDLNQVTQYF
few,.,TRBJ1-5,TRBV7-9,TGTGCCAGCAGCTTGACAGAGGATCAGCCCCAGCATTTT,CASSLTEDQPQHF
.,TRBD1,TRBJ2-5,TRBV7-2,TGTGCCAGCAGCTCCCTCCGAGACAGGGGTTTGGAGACCCAGTACTTC,CASSSLRDRGLETQYF
.,TRBD1,TRBJ2-1,TRBV5-5,TGTGCCAGCAGCCTGGACAGGGGGCCCTACAATGAGCAGTTCTTC,CASSLDRGPYNEQFF
.,TRBD2,TRBJ2-7,TRBV18,TGTGCCAGCTCACCTAGCGGGGACGAGCAGTACTTC,CASSPSGDEQYF
.,.,TRBJ2-4,TRBV5-4,TGTGCCAGCAGCTTTCGGGGAGCCAAAAACATTCAGTACTTC,CASSFRGAKNIQYF
.,.,TRBJ2-2,TRBV11-2,TGTGCCACCCAAGGCGGTCCCGCGAACACCGGGGAGCTGTTTTTT,CATQGGPANTGELFF
.,.,TRBJ1-2,TRBV19,TGTGCCAGTAGTATAGTAGGGAGGAGTAACTATGGCTACACCTTC,CASSIVGRSNYGYTF
once,TRBD1,TRBJ1-1,TRBV10-3,TGTGCCATCAGTGGACAGGGGACGGCTGAAGCTTTCTTT,CAISGQGTAEAFF
.,TRBD1,TRBJ2-3,TRBV6-1,TGTGCCAGCAGTGGGTGGACAGGGGGTCGGGCAGATACGCAGTATTTT,CASSGWTGGRADTQYF
once,.,TRBJ1-2,TRBV5-6,TGTGCCAGCAGCCAGAGGGGTGCCCTGCCGGGTGGCTACACCTTC,CASSQRGALPGGYTF
.,.,TRBJ2-1,TRBV7-2,TGTGCCAGCAGCTTAGCGACGGGGAGCTCCTACAATGAGCAGTTCTTC,CASSLATGSSYNEQFF
.,.,TRBJ2-7,TRBV30,TGTGCCTGGAGGGTCGGACACGGCCTACGTGGGCAGTACTTC,CAWRVGHGLRGQYF
few,.,TRBJ2-7,TRBV29-1,TGCAGCGCCAGGTCTAACTCCTACGAGCAGTACTTC,CSARSNSYEQYF
few,.,TRBJ2-5,TRBV9,TGTGCCAGCAGCGTTACAGGTCGGGAGACCCAGTACTTC,CASSVTGRETQYF
.,TRBD1,TRBJ2-7,TRBV24-1,TGTGCCACCAGTGGAACCGGGACAGGAGCCTACGAGCAGTACTTC,CATSGTGTGAYEQYF
.,.,TRBJ1-5,TRBV10-3,TGTGCCATCAGAGGGGATAGCAATCAGCCCCAGCATTTT,CAIRGDSNQPQHF
.,.,TRBJ1-4,TRBV30,TGTGCCTGGAGTGTCGGCAGCGTTAATGAAAAACTGTTTTTT,CAWSVGSVNEKLFF
.,.,TRBJ1-6,TRBV2,TGTGCCAGCAGTGACTTGGGACTCAACAGTTCACCCCTCCACTTT,CASSDLGLNSSPLHF
.,TRBD2,TRBJ2-1,TRBV27,TGTGCCAGTGGGATGTTGGCGGGGGGTTACAATGAGCAGTTCTTC,CASGMLAGGYNEQFF
.,.,TRBJ2-2,TRBV24-1,TGTGCCACCATGAGTGACACCGGGGAGCTGTTTTTT,CATMSDTGELFF